This entry lists 26 T cell receptor beta chains sequenced from one sample in a study of T cell repertoires in cytomegalovirus infection. TCRdb re-called the reads through MiXCR, storing one row per CDR3 protein. Found here are about 190,000 distinct CDR3 sequences, roughly 28% of them singletons; the top ten hold approximately 31%. The sample consisted of PBMCs. These receptors were collected from a human donor in good health (CMV status not recorded). Some clones in this sample may be carry-over from other donors' samples.

A few counts support this clonotype. The V call is TRBV7-9, the J call TRBJ1-5, with a weak D call TRBD1 (5 bases). This CDR3 is 14 amino acids long. Germline V gene lookup returns CDR1 SEHNR and CDR2 FQNEAQ (reference sequence). V was pared by 0 bases and J by 11 bases, with 14 bases between. The CDR3 region is CASSLAGTAQAQHF. The CDR3 DNA reads TGTGCCAGCAGCTTAGCCGGGACGGCCCAGGCCCAGCATTTT.

This clonotype has a handful of counts. The chain combines TRBV14 with TRBJ1-2, with D possibly matching TRBD1 (6 bases). Germline loops: CDR1 SGHDN, CDR2 FVKESK. The CDR3 consists of 18 residues. The V end lost 0 bases, the J end lost 6 bases, and 23 bases lay between the germline ends. The DNA of the CDR3 is TGTGCCAGCAGCCAAGATCCTTTGGGGACAACGAGGGGACATGGCTACACCTTC. This sequence encodes CASSQDPLGTTRGHGYTF.

This clonotype was detected a few times. The chain recombines TRBV12-3 or TRBV12-4 with TRBJ1-1; the match to TRBD1 covers 9 bases. V dropped 2 bases and J dropped 4; count of bases not matched to a gene: 2. This CDR3 is built from 14 residues. The DNA for the CDR3 is TGTGCCAGCAGTTTAAGGGACAGGGCCACTGAAGCTTTCTTT. It specifies CASSLRDRATEAFF.

The sample holds many counts of this clonotype. The rearrangement uses TRBV7-2 and TRBJ1-1; tentative D call: TRBD1 (5 bases). V was clipped by 1 base and J by 1 base, with 7 bases between them. The CDR3 has 14 amino acids. Germline V gene lookup returns CDR1 SGHTA and CDR2 FQGNSA. The CDR3 DNA sequence: TGTGCCAGCAGCTTAGACAGGTGGAACACTGAAGCTTTCTTT. Amino acids: CASSLDRWNTEAFF.

J is TRBJ1-3 and V is TRBV11-2, with a weak D call TRBD1 (6 bases). CDR1 and CDR2 (germline): SGHAT, FQNNGV. This CDR3 has 17 amino acids. V was pared by 3 bases and J by 0 bases, with 15 bases between. The CDR3 reads CASSLDVTGISGNTIYF. The CDR3 DNA is TGTGCCAGCAGCTTGGATGTCACAGGGATCTCTGGAAACACCATATATTTT.

This clonotype was seen more than once but under ten times. This rearrangement joins TRBV5-1 to TRBJ1-1, with a tentative D call TRBD1 (5 bases). Trimming removed 4 bases from V and 10 bases from J, with 17 bases in between. The CDR3 runs to 13 residues. Germline V gene data show CDR1 as SGHRS and CDR2 as YFSETQ. Here the CDR3 DNA reads TGCGCCAGCAGCCTGGGGTCGACAGAGGGAGCTTTCTTT. This encodes CASSLGSTEGAFF.

In regard to this clonotype: A single base separates this from a much larger clone, so it may be a read error. This chain uses TRBV7-2 with TRBJ2-3; 7 nucleotides align to TRBD2. Germline V gene sequence: CDR1 SGHTA, CDR2 FQGNSA. The CDR3 is 15 residues long. In DNA form, the CDR3 reads TGTGTCAGCAGCTTAGCAGCGGGGAGCACAGATACGCAGTATTTT. Amino acid sequence: CVSSLAAGSTDTQYF.

As for this clonotype: A much more abundant neighbour one base away suggests this may be a read error. This rearrangement joins TRBV7-8 to TRBJ2-1; D not certain. The CDR3 consists of 15 residues. Trimming pared 1 base from V and 12 bases from J, leaving 19 bases between. CDR1 SGHVS and CDR2 FQNEAQ come from the germline V gene. The CDR3 region is CASSLGLVAMKVQFF. The DNA of the CDR3 is TGTGCCAGCAGCTTAGGACTGGTCGCAATGAAGGTGCAGTTCTTC.

DNA of the CDR3: TGTGCCAGCAGCTCCGGACAGGGAGTAAGTGGCCAAGAGACCCAGTACTTC. It is translated as CASSSGQGVSGQETQYF. The J gene is TRBJ2-5, the V gene TRBV11-3; 8 bases match TRBD1. From germline, CDR1 is SGHNT and CDR2 YENEEA. The CDR3 is 17 amino acids. Trimming removed 4 bases from V and 1 base from J; junction bases left unmatched: 11.

This clonotype was seen only a few times. The chain combines TRBV2 with TRBJ1-1; tentative D call: TRBD1 (6 bases). Trimming stripped 7 bases from V and 4 bases from J, with 16 bases between. CDR3 length: 14 residues. The germline V gene encodes CDR1 SNHLY and CDR2 FYNNEI. The DNA for the CDR3 is TGTGCCAGCATGGGGGACATTTCTTTCACTGAAGCTTTCTTT. This codes for CASMGDISFTEAFF.

The gene calls are TRBV6-5 and TRBJ1-2; 9 nucleotides line up with TRBD1. The CDR3 totals 14 residues. Germline loops: CDR1 MNHEY, CDR2 SVGAGI. V dropped 4 bases and J dropped 8; count of bases not matched to a gene: 8. This CDR3 is CASSLVQGADGYTF. For the CDR3, the DNA is TGTGCCAGCAGTTTAGTACAGGGGGCTGACGGCTACACCTTC.

V gene TRBV27 combines with J gene TRBJ2-2; 8 bases fit TRBD2. Germline assignment: CDR1 MNHEY and CDR2 SMNVEV (reference sequence). V lost 4 bases to trimming and J lost 5 bases; unmatched junction nucleotides: 6. The CDR3 loop spans 15 amino acids. For the CDR3, the DNA is TGTGCCAGCAGTTCCCTAGCGGGTTGGACCGGGGAGCTGTTTTTT. Its translation: CASSSLAGWTGELFF.

V gene TRBV5-6 combines with J gene TRBJ2-2, with TRBD1 matching 8 bases. Germline V gene sequence: CDR1 SGHDT, CDR2 YYEEEE. The J segment lost 1 base and the V segment lost 2 bases, leaving 7 bases of the junction unmatched. CDR3 size: 17 residues. This CDR3 reads CASSFQWDRMNTGELFF. The CDR3 DNA follows: TGTGCCAGCAGCTTTCAGTGGGACAGGATGAACACCGGGGAGCTGTTTTTT.

V is TRBV29-1 and J is TRBJ1-1; TRBD1 aligns across 8 bases. V lost 6 bases and J lost 4; bases outside the gene matches: 7. Germline CDR1 is SQVTM and CDR2 is ANQGSEA. This CDR3 is built from 13 residues. The CDR3 is CSVGQGAGTEAFF. The CDR3 DNA reads TGCAGCGTGGGGCAGGGGGCTGGCACTGAAGCTTTCTTT.

A few counts support this clonotype. The chain employs TRBV7-6 and TRBJ2-1; 15 bases agree with TRBD2. Germline CDR1 reads SGHVS; CDR2 reads FNYEAQ. V dropped 4 bases and J dropped 10; count of bases not matched to a gene: 14. This CDR3 contains 18 residues. The CDR3 loop is CASSSSPPGLAGGSEQFF. The CDR3 nucleotides read TGTGCCAGCAGCTCATCCCCCCCGGGACTAGCGGGGGGATCGGAGCAGTTCTTC.

This clonotype was detected a few times. The chain has TRBV2 and TRBJ2-1; TRBD1 might be the D (6 bases). The CDR3 sequence is 13 residues long. Deletions cut 6 bases from V and 6 bases from J, with 12 bases between. The germline V gene encodes CDR1 SNHLY and CDR2 FYNNEI. CDR3 residues: CASRTGLLNEQFF. CDR3 bases: TGTGCCAGCAGGACAGGACTTCTCAATGAGCAGTTCTTC.

This clonotype has only a few counts. This sequence joins TRBV12-3 or TRBV12-4 and TRBJ2-5, with 9 nucleotides matching TRBD2. There are 17 residues in the CDR3. V was pared by 3 bases and J by 5 bases, with 13 bases of the junction left unmatched. CDR3 DNA: TGTGCCAGCAGTTTTGAAAGCGGGGGGTCCACGGACGAGACCCAGTACTTC. Translated, it gives CASSFESGGSTDETQYF.

The table lists this clonotype with a few counts. The chain has TRBV6-2 or TRBV6-3 and TRBJ2-2; a possible D gene is TRBD1 (6 bases). Germline V gene data show CDR1 as MNHEY and CDR2 as SVGEGT. The CDR3 covers 14 residues. Trimming took off 6 bases at V and 6 bases at J, with 14 bases between the two ends. In nucleotides, the CDR3 is TGTGCCAGCAGATCAACAGGGATGCCCGGGGAGCTGTTTTTT. It encodes CASRSTGMPGELFF.

The chain recombines TRBV6-5 with TRBJ2-6; no reliable D call. This CDR3 comprises 16 residues. V lost 2 bases, J lost 0 bases, and 8 bases lay in between. Per the germline V gene, CDR1 is MNHEY and CDR2 is SVGAGI. The CDR3 sequence is CASSYKGSSGANVLTF. CDR3 in DNA: TGTGCCAGCAGTTACAAAGGAAGCTCTGGGGCCAACGTCCTGACTTTC.

This clonotype was detected a few times. The chain carries TRBV9 and TRBJ1-1; 7 bases align to TRBD1. V trimming: 3 bases; J trimming: 7 bases; junction bases outside the gene matches: 3. In germline, CDR1 is SGDLS, CDR2 YYNGEE. This CDR3 has 12 residues. CDR3 DNA sequence: TGTGCCAGCAGCGGAGGGGGCGTTGAAGCTTTCTTT. This codes for CASSGGGVEAFF.

This clonotype came up a few times. The genes are TRBV11-2 and TRBJ2-7, with 10 nucleotides matching TRBD2. Germline trimming cut 1 base from V and 8 bases from J; bases unmatched to any gene: 5. The CDR3 is 14 amino acids. The germline V gene encodes CDR1 SGHAT and CDR2 FQNNGV. CDR3 sequence (DNA): TGTGCCAGCAGCTTAGGTCCTAGCGGGGGTCAGCAGTACTTC. Translating it yields CASSLGPSGGQQYF.

In DNA form, the CDR3 reads TGTGCCAGCAGCCTGGACAGGGCCTCCTACAATGAGCAGTTCTTC. It encodes CASSLDRASYNEQFF. J is TRBJ2-1 and V is TRBV5-4; 8 nucleotides match TRBD1. The germline gives CDR1 SGHNT, CDR2 YYREEE (reference sequence). The V gene end was trimmed by 4 bases and the J gene end by 0 bases; junction bases not matched to a gene: 3. The CDR3 is 15 residues long.

The chain carries TRBV9 and TRBJ2-7; 7 bases match TRBD1. Germline V gene lookup returns CDR1 SGDLS and CDR2 YYNGEE. CDR3 length: 13 amino acids. V shed 7 bases and J 5 bases; nucleotides not matched to a gene: 9. The CDR3 DNA reads as TGTGCCAGCGGAAACAGGGGAACGCACGAGCAGTACTTC. Translating gives CASGNRGTHEQYF.

This clonotype was picked up many times. This chain links TRBV7-2 with TRBJ1-2; D unresolved. This CDR3 spans 14 amino acids. Per the germline V gene, CDR1 is SGHTA and CDR2 is FQGNSA. Trimming shortened V by 2 bases and J by 0 bases, and 7 bases separated the two germline ends. The CDR3 loop reads CASSLTSSNYGYTF. In nucleotides, the CDR3 is TGTGCCAGCAGCTTAACGAGTTCTAACTATGGCTACACCTTC.

This clonotype appeared a few times. V usage is TRBV7-2 and J usage is TRBJ1-1, with 7 bases fitting TRBD1. Germline CDR1 is SGHTA and CDR2 is FQGNSA. The J segment lost 5 bases and the V segment lost 2 bases, leaving 8 bases of the junction unmatched. This CDR3 has 15 amino acids. The CDR3 loop is CASSLQGVKGTEAFF. The CDR3 nucleotides are TGTGCCAGCAGCTTACAGGGGGTAAAGGGGACTGAAGCTTTCTTT.

This clonotype was found a few times. The chain uses TRBV6-5 and TRBJ1-5; D is undetermined. V gave up 4 bases and J gave up 6 bases, with 13 bases separating them. The CDR3 is 14 residues long. CDR1 is MNHEY and CDR2 is SVGAGI in the germline V gene. The CDR3 spells CASSSNSRGQPQHF. For the CDR3, the DNA is TGTGCCAGCAGTTCGAACAGTAGAGGTCAGCCCCAGCATTTT.